This TCR beta chain was identified in a study of T-cell memory formation after mild COVID-19. TCRdb used MiXCR to reprocess the 5' RACE reads, holding one entry per CDR3 protein. The sample lists about 210,000 distinct CDR3 sequences; about 10% were seen once. CDR3 length equals 14 residues. The V end lost 6 bases, the J end lost 3 bases, and 14 bases lay between the germline ends. The sample taken for sequencing was PBMCs or a T cell subset sorted from them (not recorded which). The clonotype comes from a young man who had mild COVID-19 (a few samples of this study predate the infection). Cell type and time point are not known. J is TRBJ2-5 and V is TRBV12-3 or TRBV12-4, with D possibly being TRBD1 (6 bases). In DNA form, the CDR3 reads TGTGCCAGCAGCGCCTTAACAGGGAAAGAGACCCAGTACTTC. Translating it yields CASSALTGKETQYF.